This TCR beta chain was retrieved from a study of ipilimumab plus nivolumab after autologous stem cell transplantation. This clone was found a few times. CDR3 size: 13 residues. From germline, CDR1 is SGHVS and CDR2 FNYEAQ. The V and J ends lost 5 bases and 8 bases respectively, with 10 bases between them. Profiling relied on immunoSEQ multiplex PCR, and the TCRdb table lists in-frame clones only, not all of them. Found here are about 22,000 clones, 70% to 80% of them singletons; the top ten hold 15% to 25%. This chain joins TRBV7-6 and TRBJ1-6; unclear D gene. The TCR was taken from a male donor with diffuse large B-cell lymphoma. Specimen: PBMCs, collected in a trial of ipilimumab plus nivolumab as post-transplant consolidation. CDR3 in DNA: TGTGCCAGCAGCCTAAAGAGGGATTCACCCCTCCACTTT. Amino acids: CASSLKRDSPLHF.